This T cell receptor beta chain is drawn from a study of cytomegalovirus exposure and HLA in healthy donors. The wider study: A prior analysis found fewer than 120 million unique TCR beta sequences from roughly 180 million T cells. Study-level points and caveats: A reported reduction in N-insertions relative to the 666-donor mean was seen in an Asian-associated ancestry cluster in a later analysis. Accurate prediction of HLA-A and HLA-B alleles (for most subjects) was reportedly achieved from TCR beta sequences.

Researchers ran the PCR with 60 Vbeta and 13 Jbeta primers. Sequencing was performed with immunoSEQ multiplex PCR; in TCRdb, only in-frame clones are kept and a portion is missing. The sample lists approximately 170,000 clones; around 75% were seen once. In regard to this clone: Its antigen remains unidentified.

The CDR3 has 14 residues. V shed 5 bases, J shed 4 bases, and the junction held 5 bases outside the gene matches. Germline V lookup: CDR1 SGHTA, CDR2 FQGNSA. The chain carries TRBV7-2 and TRBJ1-5; TRBD1 agrees at 7 bases. The sequenced sample was PBMCs. This sequence was found in a man aged 18 to 35 in good health and CMV-seropositive. DNA of the CDR3: TGTGCCAGCAGCCGGGGACAGACAAATCAGCCCCAGCATTTT. This codes for CASSRGQTNQPQHF.